This is a list of T cell receptor beta chains from one sample in a study of shared clonotypes between healthy human individuals. Only in-frame clones appear in the TCRdb table, and some are missing; sequencing was by immunoSEQ multiplex PCR. The table includes 2 million to 3 million clones, approximately 93% detected once. The sequencing input was naive CD4+ T cells from PBMCs. These receptors all stem from a man in his late teens or twenties in good health. Some clones in this sample may be carry-over from other donors' samples. Each CDR3 is given without its conserved first and last residue.

J gene,CDR3 length,V gene,CDR3 protein
TRBJ1-2,11,TRBV2,ASSDRGLGGYT
TRBJ1-4,13,TRBV9,ASSARHSTNEKLF
TRBJ1-1,15,TRBV18,ASSPPNRGSLNTEAF
TRBJ1-2,17,TRBV6-1,ASSERVRVGRFAGYGYT
TRBJ2-7,10,TRBV29-1,SVEGYYYEQY
TRBJ1-1,14,TRBV4-1,ASSQGSGRLNTEAF
TRBJ2-1,12,TRBV19,ASSIVGLGGEQF
TRBJ2-7,12,TRBV18,ASSPTQVIYEQY
TRBJ2-2,15,TRBV5-1,ASALPGLADNTGELF
TRBJ2-7,11,TRBV5-1,ASSLVAAREQY
TRBJ2-7,12,TRBV10-3,AISAPGQGGEQY
TRBJ2-1,13,TRBV5-4,ASSLAGTSGGEQF
TRBJ2-7,10,TRBV30,AWRAGGYEQY
TRBJ2-7,10,TRBV2,ASRRTLYEQY
TRBJ2-7,11,TRBV9,ASSVGLSYEQY
TRBJ2-2,15,TRBV9,ASSLTSRTGNTGELF
TRBJ2-2,15,TRBV21-1,ASSPRTGGQDTGELF
TRBJ2-5,11,TRBV6-6,ASRQANRETQY
TRBJ2-7,14,TRBV5-5,ASSIRGQGMGYEQY
TRBJ2-3,15,TRBV11-2,ASSLNLPGGGTDTQY
TRBJ1-3,13,TRBV30,AWNPGPGRGNTIY
TRBJ2-3,13,TRBV5-1,ASSLTGGPTDTQY
TRBJ2-5,12,TRBV6-1,ASSEVGGRETQY
TRBJ1-2,13,TRBV14,ASSRSRVTLSGYT
TRBJ2-7,16,TRBV7-9,ASSSLGGGDGTRYEQY
TRBJ1-1,11,TRBV5-1,ASSSGGWTEAF
TRBJ1-1,10,TRBV2,ASSSGQGEAF
TRBJ1-3,13,TRBV18,ASSHGQGSGNTIY
TRBJ1-1,9,TRBV20-1,SAGGVGEAF
TRBJ2-7,13,TRBV7-3,ASSMASGVSYEQY
TRBJ2-5,11,TRBV5-1,ASSPEGAETQY
TRBJ2-1,13,TRBV5-6,ASSRRAFGGNEQF
TRBJ2-5,13,TRBV5-1,ASSENPSGGETQY
TRBJ2-1,12,TRBV15,ATSISRSYNEQF
TRBJ2-2,15,TRBV11-2,ASSLGRGQTNTGELF
TRBJ1-5,10,TRBV29-1,SVGGTNQPQH
TRBJ2-7,12,TRBV27,ASKTIRDRYEQY
TRBJ2-7,14,TRBV7-2,ASSFGTSGMHYEQY
TRBJ1-1,13,TRBV5-4,ASSSGQGGRTEAF
TRBJ1-5,11,TRBV5-8,ASIGQLNQPQH
TRBJ2-2,12,TRBV30,AWRHTGGTGELF
TRBJ2-6,13,TRBV28,ASRARGAGANVLT
TRBJ1-5,13,TRBV19,ASRRTGWDRQPQH
TRBJ2-6,14,TRBV27,ASSSTGAPGANVLT